This T cell receptor beta chain was obtained from a study of blood T cell repertoires in COVID-19. Study in general: PBMCs, B-cell-depleted T cells, or T cells provided the cDNA or gDNA that made up the material.

V lost 6 bases, J lost 5 bases, and 12 bases lay in between. In germline, CDR1 is WNHNN, CDR2 SYGVQD (reference sequence). This CDR3 is 13 amino acids long. Clones were read by immunoSEQ multiplex PCR, and TCRdb kept only the in-frame ones, dropping some. The sample contains approximately 160,000 clones, about 85% of which appear only once. This clone was counted only a few times. Sequenced material: peripheral blood. This chain uses TRBV10-1 with TRBJ2-3; the D is unclear. The sequence was obtained from a woman aged 55-69 years with COVID-19, enrolled during active disease. CDR3 in DNA: TGCGCCAGCAGCCTCGGTCCCATAGATACGCAGTATTTT. It codes for CASSLGPIDTQYF.